The T cell receptor (beta chain) under discussion was sequenced for a study of identical twins listed by TCRdb under 2016. Regarding the complete study: To test whether fetal clonotypes persist, this study deep-sequenced TCR alpha and beta repertoires from monozygotic twins, from unrelated adults of various ages, and from cord blood. Replicate twin experiments were performed at different times using different library preparation protocols to rule out contamination.

This clonotype appeared a few times. There is no known antigen for this receptor. No quality values exist for individual bases; no much larger clone is one base distant. The CDR3 covers 16 residues, taking in both the cysteine and the phenylalanine. CDR3 DNA is the only sequence kept; it has 48 bases, read in frame from the first base. CDR1 SGHDT and CDR2 YYEEEE are derived from the germline V gene. The germline V and J ends show losses of 4 bases and 4 bases respectively, and no gene match explains 10 bases of the junction. Every donor in the study was a healthy Caucasian. The twin cohort comprised three pairs of female monozygotic twins, all aged about 18 to 30 years. Positive isolation kits from Invitrogen were used to isolate CD4+ and CD8+ T cell populations. The library was made by 5' RACE. Data came from an Illumina HiSeq 2000. Template switching added a universal primer binding site, and the final cDNA carried a unique molecular identifier that allowed TCR cDNA molecules to be counted accurately. First-strand cDNA for TCR alpha and beta chains was synthesized from specific primers in the conserved constant-segment region. To control for contamination, every cDNA library carried two barcodes: a SMART-Mk sample barcode plus Illumina barcodes. TruSeq adapter sequences, together with Illumina sample barcodes, were added in two successive PCR steps. Sequencing of the TCR alpha and beta cDNA libraries was done on the Illumina HiSeq platform using custom primers. The paper's processing steps were these. MiGEC was used to process raw reads and extract unique molecular identifiers, and MiXCR was used to find CDR3 positions. Recombination models were inferred per individual with the repgenHMM and IGoR tools using an EM algorithm. The analysis of shared clonotypes was done with the tcR package in R, with sharing normalized by the product of cloneset sizes. To study raw recombination without the effects of thymic and clonal selection, out-of-frame nonproductive sequences were analyzed. TCRdb ran its own pipeline on the public reads, namely fastp trimming at Q25 and MiXCR clone calling, and kept in-frame beta chains. For every CDR3 protein sequence, its rows merge into one entry that carries the most common genes and DNA. None of the V and J calls come from the authors' own analysis; TCRdb made them. For this sample the table gives about 250,000 distinct CDR3 sequences, of which 6% to 8% were detected only once. The ten largest clones take up less than 6.5% of the sample.

General findings and caveats noted by the study authors: Fewer insertions were carried by abundant cord blood beta clonotypes, a similar but weaker trend appeared in young adult naive repertoires, and no such trend appeared in memory repertoires. Because the same donors could not be followed over many years, conclusions were based on cross-sectional statistical analysis. Compared with coincidental sharing between unrelated individuals, out-of-frame TCR alpha sequences shared between twins showed an excess of sequences with low generation probability. In monozygotic twins, recombination models systematically underestimated out-of-frame TCR alpha sharing, but the models matched the sharing seen between unrelated individuals. The excess sharing between twins in beta out-of-frame sequences was weaker because fewer shared sequences reduced the signal-to-noise ratio. Zero-insertion analyses could be partly confounded by invariant T cells such as MAIT and iNKT, although diverse VJ usage argued against such confounding for most clonotypes.

These same records also appear under a second study, on yellow fever vaccine responses in identical twins. The second paper states: The T cell response to vaccination in identical twins was reported by the authors to appear partly convergent and partly personalized. In identical twins, the study followed T cell clones that responded to the vaccine with precision.

Sequencing was performed on CD8+ T cells sorted from blood. The rearranged chain carries TRBV5-6 and TRBJ2-5; 10 bases in the middle match TRBD2. The receptor was isolated from a woman under 30 in good health. The CDR3 is CASSTHSGGALETQYF. The sequenced DNA: TGTGCCAGCAGCACACACAGCGGGGGGGCCCTAGAGACCCAGTACTTC.